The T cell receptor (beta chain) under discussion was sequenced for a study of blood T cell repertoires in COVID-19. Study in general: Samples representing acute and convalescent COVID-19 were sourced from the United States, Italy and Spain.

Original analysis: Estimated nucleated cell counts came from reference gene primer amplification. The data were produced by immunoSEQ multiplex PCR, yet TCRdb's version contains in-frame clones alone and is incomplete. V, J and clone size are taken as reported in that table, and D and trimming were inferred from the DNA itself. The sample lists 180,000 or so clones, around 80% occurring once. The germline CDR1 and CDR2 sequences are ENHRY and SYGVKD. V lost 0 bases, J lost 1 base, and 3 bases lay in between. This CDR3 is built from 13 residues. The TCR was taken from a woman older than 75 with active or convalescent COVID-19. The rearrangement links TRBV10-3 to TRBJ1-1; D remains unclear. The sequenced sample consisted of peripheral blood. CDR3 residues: CAISESRNTEAFF. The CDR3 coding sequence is TGTGCCATCAGTGAGTCTCGGAACACTGAAGCTTTCTTT.